This T cell receptor beta chain was identified in a study of shared clonotypes between healthy human individuals. Sequencing was performed with immunoSEQ multiplex PCR; in TCRdb, only in-frame clones are kept and a portion is missing. In the table there are approximately 510,000 clones, 75% to 85% of which are singletons. Of note for this clone: The antigen is unknown.

Study-wide points: Genetic and exposure-history diversity was limited by the few donors.

Specimen: PBMCs. The receptor was derived from a woman between 40 and 55 years old in good health. Some clones in this sample may be carry-over from other donors' samples.

Written as DNA, the CDR3 is TGTGCCAGCAGCTCTCAGGCGGCTGAAGCTTTCTTT. This codes for CASSSQAAEAFF. The chain couples TRBV7-8 to TRBJ1-1, with no clear D. Germline assignment: CDR1 SGHVS and CDR2 FQNEAQ. The V end lost 4 bases, the J end lost 6 bases, and 9 bases lay between the germline ends. CDR3 length equals 12 residues.